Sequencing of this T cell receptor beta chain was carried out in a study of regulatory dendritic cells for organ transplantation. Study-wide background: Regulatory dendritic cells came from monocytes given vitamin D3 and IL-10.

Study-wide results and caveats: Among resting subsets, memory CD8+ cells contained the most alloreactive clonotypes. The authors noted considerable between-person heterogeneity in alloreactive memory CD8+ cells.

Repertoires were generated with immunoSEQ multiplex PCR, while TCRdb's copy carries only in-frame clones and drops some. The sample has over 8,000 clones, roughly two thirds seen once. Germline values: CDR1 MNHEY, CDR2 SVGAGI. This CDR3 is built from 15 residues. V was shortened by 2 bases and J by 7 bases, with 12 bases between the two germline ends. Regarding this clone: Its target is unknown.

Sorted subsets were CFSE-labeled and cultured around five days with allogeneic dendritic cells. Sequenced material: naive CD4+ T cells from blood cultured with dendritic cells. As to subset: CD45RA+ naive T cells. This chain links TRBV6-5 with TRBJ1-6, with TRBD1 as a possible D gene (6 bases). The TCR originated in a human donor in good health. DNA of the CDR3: TGTGCCAGCAGTTACCAGGGGTTGAGGAATTCACCCCTCCACTTT. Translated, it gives CASSYQGLRNSPLHF.